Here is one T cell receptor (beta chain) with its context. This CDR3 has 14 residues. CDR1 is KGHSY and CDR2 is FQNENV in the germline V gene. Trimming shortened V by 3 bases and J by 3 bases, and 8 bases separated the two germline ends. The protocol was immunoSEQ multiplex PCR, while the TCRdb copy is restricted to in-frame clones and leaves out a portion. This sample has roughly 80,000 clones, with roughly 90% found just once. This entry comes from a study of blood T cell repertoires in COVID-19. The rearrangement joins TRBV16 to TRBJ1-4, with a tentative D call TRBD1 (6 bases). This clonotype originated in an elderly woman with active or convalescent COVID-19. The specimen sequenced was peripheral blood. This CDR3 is CASSQGASNEKLFF. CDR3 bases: TGTGCCAGCAGCCAGGGGGCATCTAATGAAAAACTGTTTTTT.